This record concerns one T cell receptor (beta chain) sequence. Its antigen is unknown. Trimming cost V 0 bases and J 4 bases, with 9 bases left between them. The CDR3 has 14 residues. Germline CDR1 and CDR2: LNHNV and YYDKDF (reference sequence). This specimen belongs to a study of shared clonotypes between healthy human individuals. Naive CD8 cells lacked CD45RO, underwent positive selection for CCR7 and left out terminally differentiated effector memory CD45RA+ cells. Method: immunoSEQ multiplex PCR; TCRdb's copy keeps in-frame clones and lacks some. Among about 2 million clones, about 95% were seen once, and the ten largest hold roughly 1.1%. Study outcomes and limitations: For sorted subsets, rarefaction showed incomplete sequencing despite large depth.

The sequence was collected from a man younger than 30 in good health. This chain joins TRBV15 and TRBJ1-1; weak D call: TRBD1 (5 bases). The sequenced sample was naive CD8+ T cells sorted from blood. CDR3 bases: TGTGCCACCAGCAGAGAGGGGCCGGGCACTGAAGCTTTCTTT. Translated, it gives CATSREGPGTEAFF.